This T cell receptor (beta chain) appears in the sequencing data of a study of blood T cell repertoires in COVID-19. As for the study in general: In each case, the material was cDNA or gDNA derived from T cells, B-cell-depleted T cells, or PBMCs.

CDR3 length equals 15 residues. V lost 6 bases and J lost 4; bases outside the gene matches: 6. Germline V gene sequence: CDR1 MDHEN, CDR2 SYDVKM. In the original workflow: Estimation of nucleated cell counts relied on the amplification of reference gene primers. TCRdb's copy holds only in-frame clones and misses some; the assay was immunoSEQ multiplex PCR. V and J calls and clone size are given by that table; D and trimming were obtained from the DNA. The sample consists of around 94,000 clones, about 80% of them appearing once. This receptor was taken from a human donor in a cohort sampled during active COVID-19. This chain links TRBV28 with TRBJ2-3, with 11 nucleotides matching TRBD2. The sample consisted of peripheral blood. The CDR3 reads CASSRLAGRADTQYF. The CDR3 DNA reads TGTGCCAGCAGCCGACTAGCGGGAAGGGCAGATACGCAGTATTTT.